This T cell receptor (beta chain) came from a study of blood T cell repertoires in COVID-19 (dated by TCRdb to the early 2020s). Study-level background: Collaborator samples came from the United States, Italy and Spain and covered acute and convalescent phases of COVID-19. Deeply sampled blood TCRbeta repertoires from subjects exposed to, actively infected with, or recovered from COVID-19 were included in the dataset. Samples came from the ongoing ImmuneRACE study (first 160 participants) plus 1,254 subjects from 6 global collaborators. The repertoires were released in a freely available public database meant as a resource for research on the immune response to SARS-CoV-2. Where available, HLA class I and class II types were taken from metadata supplied by the sample provider and were not determined by assay-based typing. The material from the prospective study consisted of cDNA or gDNA derived from T cells, B-cell-depleted T cells, or PBMCs. Nearly every sample came with metadata listing a de-identified subject ID, COVID-19 status, age in years and sex. Points the paper makes about the study in general: The quantity of clinical and demographic metadata differed by source and by participant and was supplied without curation.

At one collaborating source in Seattle, patients were enrolled during active infection and were followed longitudinally through the course of disease. Whole blood was collected in K2EDTA tubes by collaborating institutions according to the institutions' own protocols. For TCRbeta analysis, collaborators shipped samples in one of three forms: frozen whole blood, isolated PBMCs, or DNA extracted from either of those sample types. About this clone itself: This receptor's antigen is unknown. No base-level quality is on record; no much larger clone is a single base apart.

Its CDR3 holds 14 amino acids, cysteine through phenylalanine. CDR3 DNA is the only sequence kept; it has 42 bases, read in frame from the first base. The junction shows trimming of 2 bases on V and 7 bases on J, plus 12 bases between the germline ends. In the germline V gene (reference sequence), CDR1 corresponds to GTSNPN and CDR2 to SVGIG. The immunoSEQ Assay, a bias-controlled multiplex PCR, was used to amplify TCRbeta CDR3 regions from genomic DNA. The study's processing was this. Within the assay, amplification of reference gene primers was used to estimate how many nucleated cells each sample contained. To quantify the absolute abundance of each unique TCRbeta CDR3 rearrangement, sequence reads were collapsed and filtered. Productive Simpson clonality was computed per sample as the square root of Simpson's diversity index over productive rearrangements. TCRdb re-hosts the immuneACCESS table, in-frame sequences only. Its copies lack some clones; in the studies checked, an unresolved V gene accounts for under half of them, and the cause for the rest is not known. V and J calls and clone size are copied from that table; D and trimming were computed from the DNA. Counted in this sample were about 300,000 clones; 80% to 95% of them appeared once. Around 2.2% of the sample goes to the ten largest clones.

The source material was peripheral blood. The clonotype comes from a woman in her twenties or thirties with COVID-19, enrolled during active disease. This sequence uses TRBV30 and TRBJ1-6; the D gene is perhaps TRBD1, on 5 matching bases. The CDR3 in this case is CAWSSGGNNSPLHF. The DNA sequence is TGTGCCTGGAGTTCGGGGGGAAACAATTCACCCCTCCACTTT.